The sequence of this T cell receptor (beta chain) was determined in a study of shared clonotypes between healthy human individuals. With 4 bases removed from V and 3 bases from J, the gap between germline ends came to 10 bases. CDR3 length equals 13 residues. The germline gives CDR1 SNHLY, CDR2 FYNNEI. The repertoire was sequenced with immunoSEQ multiplex PCR; TCRdb's copy has only in-frame clones and lacks some. Altogether approximately 2.5 million clones are present, around nine tenths being singletons, with the ten largest covering 0.13% to 0.15%. The sample comprised naive CD4+ T cells sorted from blood. Specified subset: CD45RA+ positively selected. V and J are TRBV2 and TRBJ2-7; D is undetermined. The receptor comes from a young man in good health. In nucleotides, the CDR3 is TGTGCCAGCAGTGGCGGAAAGGGCTACGAGCAGTACTTC. The encoded protein is CASSGGKGYEQYF.